The source of this T cell receptor beta chain is a study of graft-versus-host responses after intestinal transplantation. Study-wide results and limits: Ileal or blood samples showed some GvH clones first, and such clones were also found in recipient marrow.

On this clone itself: What it binds is not known.

CDR1 is LNHNV, CDR2 YYDKDF, per germline (reference sequence). Trimming shortened V by 0 bases and J by 0 bases, and 13 bases separated the two germline ends. This CDR3 is built from 17 residues. The method was immunoSEQ multiplex PCR; TCRdb's version includes in-frame clones alone and lacks a portion of them. In the table there are about 81,000 clones, approximately 89% of which are singletons. The rearrangement joins TRBV15 to TRBJ2-3; weak D call: TRBD2 (5 bases). The input for sequencing was unstimulated CD4+ T cells sorted from spleen or lymph node cells, taken before transplant. The receptor comes from a human donor who was the organ donor for an intestinal transplant. The DNA of the CDR3 is TGTGCCACCAGCAGAGAATCGGGATTAAAGAGCACAGATACGCAGTATTTT. Encoded protein: CATSRESGLKSTDTQYF.